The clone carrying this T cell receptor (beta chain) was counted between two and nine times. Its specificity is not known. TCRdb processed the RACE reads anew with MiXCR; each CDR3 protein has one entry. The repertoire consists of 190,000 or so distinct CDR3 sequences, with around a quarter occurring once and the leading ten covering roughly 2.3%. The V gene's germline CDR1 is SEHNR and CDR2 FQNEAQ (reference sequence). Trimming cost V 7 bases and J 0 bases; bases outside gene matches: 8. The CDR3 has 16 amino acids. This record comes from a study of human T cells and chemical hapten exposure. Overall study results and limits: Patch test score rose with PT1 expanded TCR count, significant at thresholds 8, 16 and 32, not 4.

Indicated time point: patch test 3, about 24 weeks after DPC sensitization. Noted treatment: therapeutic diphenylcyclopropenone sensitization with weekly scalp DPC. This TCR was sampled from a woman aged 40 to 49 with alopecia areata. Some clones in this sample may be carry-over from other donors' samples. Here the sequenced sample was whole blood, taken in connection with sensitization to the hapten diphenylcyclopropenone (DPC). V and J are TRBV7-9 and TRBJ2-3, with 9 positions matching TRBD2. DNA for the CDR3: TGTGCCAGCAAGAGAGCGGGAGGTATGAGCACAGATACGCAGTATTTT. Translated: CASKRAGGMSTDTQYF.